What follows is one T cell receptor (beta chain) and its context. In the source study's methods: How many nucleated cells were present was estimated from reference gene primer amplification. Sequencing was performed with immunoSEQ multiplex PCR; in TCRdb, only in-frame clones are kept and a portion is missing. V and J calls plus clone size are reproduced from that table; the DNA served to infer D and trimming. The table includes some 120,000 clones, 74% detected once. This sample is drawn from a study of blood T cell repertoires in COVID-19. Study-wide context: Specimens from acute and convalescent COVID-19 originated in the United States, Italy and Spain.

Germline V lookup: CDR1 SGHDT, CDR2 YYEEEE. The CDR3 loop spans 15 amino acids. Between the trimmed V and J ends, which lost 1 base and 3 bases, there was a span of 10 bases. The receptor was derived from a man in his fifties or sixties with acute or convalescent COVID-19. The sequencing input was peripheral blood. V is TRBV5-6 and J is TRBJ1-4, with no clear D. CDR3 bases: TGTGCCAGCAGCTTGTTGGAGTTTGCTAATGAAAAACTGTTTTTT. This encodes CASSLLEFANEKLFF. The variable domain in full, completed from reference TRBV5-6 and TRBJ1-4, reads DAGVTQSPTHLIKTRGQQVTLRCSPKSGHDTVSWYQQALGQGPQFIFQYYEEEERQRGNFPDRFSGHQFPNYSSELNVNALLLGDSALYLCASSLLEFANEKLFFGSGTQLSVL.